A single sample is the source of the 15 T cell receptor beta chains below, sequenced in a study of cytomegalovirus exposure and HLA in healthy donors. The PCR had 60 Vbeta and 13 Jbeta primers. Clones were read by immunoSEQ multiplex PCR, and TCRdb kept only the in-frame ones, dropping some. The repertoire holds about 130,000 clones, about two thirds seen once, with less than 5% in the top ten. Specimen: PBMCs. Every receptor here comes from a man younger than 45 in good health and CMV-seronegative.

The V call is TRBV30, the J call TRBJ1-6; 7 nucleotides agree with TRBD1. V lost 0 bases, J lost 7 bases, and 3 bases stayed unmatched. Looked up from germline, CDR1 is GTSNPN and CDR2 is SVGIG (reference sequence). The CDR3 is 14 amino acids. The CDR3 DNA follows: TGTGCCTGGAGTGTCGGGACAGCCAATTCACCCCTCCACTTT. It codes for CAWSVGTANSPLHF.

The V call is TRBV6-1, the J call TRBJ2-1; 10 positions match TRBD2. This CDR3 contains 14 residues. Per the germline V gene, CDR1 is MNHNS and CDR2 is SASEGT. The V gene end was trimmed by 3 bases and the J gene end by 6 bases; junction bases not matched to a gene: 2. In DNA form, the CDR3 reads TGTGCCAGCAGTGAGGGACTAGCGAGCAATGAGCAGTTCTTC. Encoded protein: CASSEGLASNEQFF.

In this sample, this clone turned up a few times. V usage is TRBV9 and J usage is TRBJ1-3, with D unresolved. The CDR3 sequence is 16 residues long. The germline gives CDR1 SGDLS, CDR2 YYNGEE. Trimming removed 2 bases at V and 3 bases at J, with 15 bases between. CDR3 loop: CASSVDIGVIGNTIYF. The DNA of the CDR3 is TGTGCCAGCAGCGTCGACATCGGTGTAATTGGAAACACCATATATTTT.

This sequence joins TRBV7-2 and TRBJ1-2, with D possibly being TRBD1 (6 bases). CDR1 and CDR2 from the germline V gene are SGHTA and FQGNSA. Trimming left V 6 bases short and J 4 bases short, with 18 bases between. CDR3 length equals 15 residues. CDR3 in amino acids: CASRPKMGTSYGYTF. Written as DNA, the CDR3 is TGTGCCAGCAGACCTAAAATGGGGACAAGCTATGGCTACACCTTC.

Of note for this clone: The same CDR3 is also encoded by other DNA sequences in this sample. V and J are TRBV28 and TRBJ2-2, with TRBD1 identical over 7 bases. Per germline, CDR1 MDHEN and CDR2 SYDVKM. The trim removed 3 bases at V and 5 bases at J, leaving 6 bases unmatched. The CDR3 has 15 residues. In nucleotides, the CDR3 is TGTGCCAGCAGTTTTTTCAGGGGGAATACCGGGGAGCTGTTTTTT. It translates to CASSFFRGNTGELFF.

This clone has only one observation. The rearrangement links TRBV7-8 to TRBJ2-5; TRBD2 might be the D (6 bases). This CDR3 has 15 amino acids. The V end was cut by 5 bases, the J end by 5 bases, with 18 bases between. Germline V gives CDR1 SGHVS, CDR2 FQNEAQ. CDR3 sequence reads: CASSRDFDRIETQYF. Here the CDR3 DNA reads TGTGCCAGCAGCCGGGACTTCGATAGAATTGAGACCCAGTACTTC.

The chain recombines TRBV30 with TRBJ2-7; D is perhaps TRBD1 (6 bases). Germline V gene sequence: CDR1 GTSNPN, CDR2 SVGIG (reference sequence). CDR3 length: 16 residues. Between the trimmed V and J ends, which lost 1 base and 6 bases, there was a span of 22 bases. DNA for the CDR3: TGTGCCTGGAGTGCCCTAAAGGGAACGACAGGTTCCGAGCAGTACTTC. Amino acids: CAWSALKGTTGSEQYF.

This sequence joins TRBV9 and TRBJ2-5; 7 bases align to TRBD1. J gave up 1 base and V 2 bases, and 5 bases lay outside the gene matches. Germline assignment: CDR1 SGDLS and CDR2 YYNGEE. The CDR3 has 15 amino acids. For the CDR3, the DNA is TGTGCCAGCAGCGTTCTTGGACAGGCCCAAGAGACCCAGTACTTC. It codes for CASSVLGQAQETQYF.

The gene calls are TRBV27 and TRBJ2-4; 8 nucleotides agree with TRBD1. The CDR3 spans 16 residues. Germline CDR1 reads MNHEY; CDR2 reads SMNVEV (reference sequence). V shed 6 bases and J 0 bases; nucleotides not matched to a gene: 7. The CDR3 region has the DNA TGTGCCAGCAGCCAACAGGGGGTACTAGCCAAAAACATTCAGTACTTC. It specifies CASSQQGVLAKNIQYF.

The chain recombines TRBV10-3 with TRBJ2-7; 13 bases agree with TRBD2. Germline loops: CDR1 ENHRY, CDR2 SYGVKD. Unmatched junction bases numbered 6, after V lost 3 bases and J lost 1 base. The CDR3 has 17 amino acids. In DNA form, the CDR3 reads TGTGCCATCAGTGAAAGACTAGCGGGGGGAAAGTCCTACGAGCAGTACTTC. It codes for CAISERLAGGKSYEQYF.

This clone was seen only a few times. V and J are TRBV25-1 and TRBJ2-7; maybe TRBD1 (5 bases). CDR1 is MGHDK and CDR2 is SYGVNS in the germline V gene. The length of the CDR3 is 13 residues. With 4 bases removed from V and 5 bases from J, the gap between germline ends came to 12 bases. This CDR3 reads CASSAKLRDEQYF. DNA of the CDR3: TGTGCCAGCAGTGCCAAACTCAGGGACGAGCAGTACTTC.

The J gene is TRBJ1-6, the V gene TRBV11-2; 8 nucleotides agree with TRBD1. CDR3 length equals 15 residues. Trimming at V came to 7 bases and at J to 3 bases, leaving 5 bases not matched to a gene. Looked up from germline, CDR1 is SGHAT and CDR2 is FQNNGV. CDR3 loop: CASNEGQDYNSPLHF. The CDR3 DNA reads as TGTGCCAGCAACGAGGGACAGGACTATAATTCACCCCTCCACTTT.

This clone was recorded once. The chain uses TRBV5-1 and TRBJ2-5, with unresolved D. V gave up 4 bases and J gave up 1 base, with 11 bases separating them. CDR3 length: 14 amino acids. Germline-derived CDR1 and CDR2 are SGHRS and YFSETQ. The CDR3 spells CASSPSPPQETQYF. The CDR3 DNA follows: TGCGCCAGCAGCCCTTCTCCCCCCCAAGAGACCCAGTACTTC. The full variable domain, its missing parts supplied by reference TRBV5-1 and TRBJ2-5, is KAGVTQTPRYLIKTRGQQVTLSCSPISGHRSVSWYQQTPGQGLQFLFEYFSETQRNKGNFPGRFSGRQFSNSRSEMNVSTLELGDSALYLCASSPSPPQETQYFGPGTRLLVL.

This chain uses TRBV11-2 with TRBJ1-1; 10 nucleotides agree with TRBD1. With 4 bases clipped from V and 11 bases from J, the junction kept 7 bases outside the gene matches. Looked up from germline, CDR1 is SGHAT and CDR2 is FQNNGV. There are 13 residues in the CDR3. CDR3 bases: TGTGCCAGCAGCTATGGGACAGGGGCGCCGGCTTTCTTT. This codes for CASSYGTGAPAFF.

The V and J genes are TRBV5-4 and TRBJ2-5; 9 nucleotides line up with TRBD1. The length of the CDR3 is 14 residues. Looked up from germline, CDR1 is SGHNT and CDR2 is YYREEE (reference sequence). After removal of 0 bases from V and 5 bases from J, the junction contained 2 bases not matched to a gene. This CDR3 is CASSLGDRVETQYF. CDR3 coding DNA: TGTGCCAGCAGCTTGGGGGACAGGGTGGAGACCCAGTACTTC.